One sample yielded the 20 T cell receptor beta chains listed below, sequenced in a study of T cell responses to AZD1222 COVID-19 vaccine. Here immunoSEQ multiplex PCR was the method, and the copy in TCRdb shows in-frame clones only, minus some. The table has fewer than 150,000 clones, more than 75% seen once. Here the sequenced sample was peripheral blood, taken 28 days after the second AZD1222 dose. These receptors originate from an adult who received the AZD1222 COVID-19 vaccine.

This chain uses TRBV2 with TRBJ1-1; no reliable D call. This CDR3 contains 13 residues. The V gene's germline CDR1 is SNHLY and CDR2 FYNNEI. Between the trimmed V and J ends, which lost 3 bases and 0 bases, there was a span of 5 bases. The CDR3 reads CASSDQMNTEAFF. In nucleotides, the CDR3 is TGTGCCAGCAGTGATCAGATGAACACTGAAGCTTTCTTT. The entire variable domain, with the rest obtained from reference TRBV2 and TRBJ1-1, is as follows: EPEVTQTPSHQVTQMGQEVILRCVPISNHLYFYWYRQILGQKVEFLVSFYNNEISEKSEIFDDQFSVERPDGSNFTLKIRSTKLEDSAMYFCASSDQMNTEAFFGQGTRLTVV.

This clone was recorded a few times. The rearrangement links TRBV29-1 to TRBJ2-5, with D possibly matching TRBD1 (6 bases). Trimming removed 7 bases at V and 3 bases at J, with 18 bases between. The CDR3 totals 14 residues. Germline CDR1 is SQVTM and CDR2 is ANQGSEA. This chain's CDR3 is CSGTPGHLKETQYF. CDR3 nucleotides: TGCAGCGGGACCCCGGGACACCTAAAAGAGACCCAGTACTTC.

This clone appeared once. At one end, the junction sequence differs from germline, possibly due to a read error. The chain couples TRBV5-6 to TRBJ2-7; 11 nucleotides line up with TRBD2. The CDR3 consists of 15 residues. Per the germline V gene, CDR1 is SGHDT and CDR2 is YYEEEE. The chain's CDR3 is CASSLDSGRGYEQYF. In DNA form, the CDR3 reads TGTGCTAGCAGCTTGGATAGCGGGAGGGGGTACGAGCAGTACTTC.

V is TRBV10-2 and J is TRBJ2-1; TRBD1 is a possible D gene (6 bases). The germline V and J ends were trimmed by 6 bases and 1 base, with 7 bases remaining between them. The CDR3 extends over 13 amino acids. The germline CDR1 and CDR2 sequences are WSHSY and SAAADI. The CDR3 region has the DNA TGCGCCAGCAGACAGGGATCCTACAATGAGCAGTTCTTC. Its protein product is CASRQGSYNEQFF.

This clone came up a few times. The chain employs TRBV5-5 and TRBJ1-1; D gene uncertain. CDR3 length: 16 amino acids. Trimming stripped 1 base from V and 1 base from J, with 14 bases between. In germline, CDR1 is SGHKS, CDR2 YYEKEE (reference sequence). CDR3 coding DNA: TGTGCCAGCAGCTTGAAACAACTCGGGCGGAACACTGAAGCTTTCTTT. Translation: CASSLKQLGRNTEAFF.

The J gene is TRBJ2-1, the V gene TRBV7-3, with a weak D call TRBD1 (5 bases). Germline CDR1 reads SGHTA; CDR2 reads FQGTGA. V was clipped by 6 bases and J by 4 bases, with 16 bases between them. CDR3 length equals 15 residues. The CDR3 region is CASSLQGSEYNEQFF. DNA of the CDR3: TGTGCCAGCAGTCTCCAGGGTTCGGAATACAATGAGCAGTTCTTC.

CDR3 amino acids: CASRYGGGRYTQYF. The CDR3, as DNA: TGTGCCAGCAGATACGGGGGGGGACGGTATACGCAGTATTTT. V gene TRBV7-2 combines with J gene TRBJ2-3; 8 bases fit TRBD2. V lost 6 bases and J lost 7; bases outside the gene matches: 9. Germline assignment: CDR1 SGHTA and CDR2 FQGNSA. The length of the CDR3 is 14 residues.

The chain couples TRBV7-3 to TRBJ2-2, with TRBD2 as a possible D gene (6 bases). This CDR3 is built from 12 residues. Germline CDR1 reads SGHTA; CDR2 reads FQGTGA. V was shortened by 11 bases and J by 6 bases, with 13 bases between the two germline ends. Written as DNA, the CDR3 is TGTGCCGGGCGGGCGGGGTCCGGGGAGCTGTTTTTT. Translated: CAGRAGSGELFF. Full variable domain (outside the CDR3, taken from reference TRBV7-3 and TRBJ2-2): GAGVSQTPSNKVTEKGKYVELRCDPISGHTALYWYRQSLGQGPEFLIYFQGTGAADDSGLPNDRFFAVRPEGSVSTLKIQRTERGDSAVYLCAGRAGSGELFFGEGSRLTVL.

This clone ranks as medium-sized (0.01 to 0.1%). The rearrangement joins TRBV9 to TRBJ1-2; D is unclear. Germline CDR1 SGDLS, CDR2 YYNGEE. Trimming removed 0 bases at V and 6 bases at J, with 9 bases between. The CDR3 extends over 13 amino acids. The CDR3 is CASSVEGRNGYTF. For the CDR3, the DNA is TGTGCCAGCAGCGTAGAAGGGAGGAATGGCTACACCTTC.

This clone showed up just once. The V call is TRBV7-2, the J call TRBJ1-1, with D unclear. CDR3 size: 13 residues. The germline CDR1 and CDR2 sequences are SGHTA and FQGNSA. Trimming removed 0 bases from V and 11 bases from J, with 13 bases in between. CDR3 bases: TGTGCCAGCAGCTTAGCGTTCGAGAGGCGGGCTTTCTTT. It codes for CASSLAFERRAFF.

The count of this clone is one. V usage is TRBV5-4 and J usage is TRBJ1-2; no clear D. The CDR3 covers 17 residues. Trimming left V 2 bases short and J 5 bases short, with 22 bases between. Germline CDR1 SGHNT, CDR2 YYREEE (reference sequence). CDR3 DNA: TGTGCCAGCAGCTTTGACCTCATCCGGGAAAATCCTTATGGCTACACCTTC. Translating gives CASSFDLIRENPYGYTF.

The V gene is TRBV11-2, the J gene TRBJ2-7; D gene uncertain. The CDR3 consists of 11 residues. Looked up from germline, CDR1 is SGHAT and CDR2 is FQNNGV. The germline V and J ends were trimmed by 5 bases and 7 bases, with 9 bases remaining between them. The CDR3 DNA sequence: TGTGCCAGCAGCCCTCTGTGGGAGCAGTACTTC. Amino acids: CASSPLWEQYF.

This sequence joins TRBV7-2 and TRBJ2-3; the D gene is possibly TRBD2 (6 bases). The V gene's germline CDR1 is SGHTA and CDR2 FQGNSA. The V and J ends lost 4 bases and 6 bases respectively, with 14 bases between them. CDR3 length: 14 residues. The CDR3 loop is CASSSGLPSDTQYF. The CDR3 DNA follows: TGTGCCAGCAGCTCGGGACTCCCTTCCGATACGCAGTATTTT.

This chain joins TRBV28 and TRBJ1-5; 11 nucleotides line up with TRBD1. Germline trimming cut 10 bases from V and 4 bases from J; bases unmatched to any gene: 6. This CDR3 is built from 14 residues. CDR1 is MDHEN and CDR2 is SYDVKM in the germline V gene. The CDR3 nucleotides are TGTGCCACCTGGGACAGGGGGACAAATCAGCCCCAGCATTTT. Translating gives CATWDRGTNQPQHF.

This rearrangement joins TRBV19 to TRBJ1-5; no definite D call. The CDR3 loop spans 15 amino acids. The germline CDR1 and CDR2 sequences are LNHDA and SQIVND (reference sequence). V was shortened by 7 bases and J by 2 bases, with 15 bases between the two germline ends. CDR3 protein: CASKARGSGNQPQHF. DNA of the CDR3: TGTGCCAGTAAAGCTAGAGGTTCCGGCAATCAGCCCCAGCATTTT.

The rearrangement links TRBV21-1 to TRBJ1-1; the D call in the table, TRBD1, was not verified against the DNA. TRBV21-1 is a pseudogene. This CDR3 is 13 amino acids long. In nucleotides, the CDR3 is TGTGCCAGCAAGGACAGCAAAACCACTGAAGCTTTCTTT. Protein sequence: CASKDSKTTEAFF.

This sequence joins TRBV19 and TRBJ2-1, with D hard to call. CDR1 is LNHDA, CDR2 SQIVND, per germline (reference sequence). Trimming removed 2 bases at V and 2 bases at J, with 7 bases between. The CDR3 length is 14 residues. In nucleotides, the CDR3 is TGTGCCAGTAGTATAAATGCGGCCTACAATGAGCAGTTCTTC. Residues: CASSINAAYNEQFF.

V gene TRBV2 combines with J gene TRBJ2-3; a weak D match, TRBD2 (6 bases). V was trimmed by 6 bases and J by 4 bases, leaving 11 bases between them. The CDR3 runs 13 residues. Germline V CDR1 and CDR2: SNHLY, FYNNEI. CDR3 nucleotide sequence: TGTGCCAGCAGGGTGGAGGGCCCAGATACGCAGTATTTT. Protein: CASRVEGPDTQYF.

This chain joins TRBV30 and TRBJ1-1, with a tentative D call TRBD1 (6 bases). Germline V gene lookup returns CDR1 GTSNPN and CDR2 SVGIG (reference sequence). CDR3 length equals 12 residues. V shed 8 bases and J shed 5 bases, with 15 bases lying between them. CDR3 sequence reads: CAHSRGATEAFF. CDR3 sequence (DNA): TGTGCCCACTCTCGGGGGGCTACTGAAGCTTTCTTT.

The V gene is TRBV2, the J gene TRBJ2-3, with 13 bases fitting TRBD2. Trimming cost V 6 bases and J 3 bases; bases outside gene matches: 3. CDR3 length: 15 amino acids. Germline lookup yields CDR1 SNHLY and CDR2 FYNNEI. The CDR3 here is CASSPGLAGTDTQYF. DNA for the CDR3: TGTGCCAGCAGCCCGGGACTAGCGGGGACAGATACGCAGTATTTT.